This T cell receptor beta chain stems from a study of blood T cell repertoires in COVID-19. About the study: Cohort 3 donors counted as recovered after two negative PCRs, clearance, or resolved symptoms.

Cohorts were determined from participant-reported clinical history. CDR1 and CDR2 (germline): LNHDA, SQIVND (reference sequence). The V and J ends lost 7 bases and 4 bases, in that order; junction bases with no gene match: 7. The CDR3 runs to 15 residues. Authors' data handling: How many nucleated cells were present was estimated from reference gene primer amplification. The data were produced by immunoSEQ multiplex PCR, yet TCRdb's version contains in-frame clones alone and is incomplete. Clonal size and the V and J genes are those of that table, whereas D and trimming came from the DNA. The repertoire holds around 290,000 clones, with roughly 91% as singletons.

The V call is TRBV19, the J call TRBJ2-2; 9 nucleotides align to TRBD1. The source is a woman aged 55-69 years in a cohort exposed to, infected with or recovered from COVID-19 (not recorded which). Sequences were obtained from PBMCs or T cells enriched from blood (not recorded which). Here the CDR3 reads CASIRDRESTGELFF. The CDR3 DNA is TGTGCCAGTATACGGGACAGGGAAAGCACCGGGGAGCTGTTTTTT.